The T cell receptor beta chain described here comes from a study of blood T cells in healthy people across ages. For the second PCR, which ran for roughly 6 to 12 cycles, a sample-barcoded 5' primer and a J-beta primer mix were used. TCRdb recomputed calls from the 5' RACE reads with MiXCR, one row per CDR3 protein. The sample has about 720,000 distinct CDR3 sequences, approximately 25% seen once. CDR3 size: 14 residues. CDR1 SGHTA and CDR2 FQGNSA come from the germline V gene. Worth noting for this clonotype: One junction end does not reproduce the germline sequence, and a read error may be involved.

Separately, the same data were catalogued under a study of T cells of mothers and their children.

Sample: blood. The TCR comes from a boy aged 5 to 17 in good health. V usage is TRBV7-2 and J usage is TRBJ2-5, with 8 bases lining up with TRBD2. The CDR3 bases are TGTGCCAGCAGCCTTCGGGGGGGCCTGGAGACCCGGTACTTC. Translation: CASSLRGGLETRYF.